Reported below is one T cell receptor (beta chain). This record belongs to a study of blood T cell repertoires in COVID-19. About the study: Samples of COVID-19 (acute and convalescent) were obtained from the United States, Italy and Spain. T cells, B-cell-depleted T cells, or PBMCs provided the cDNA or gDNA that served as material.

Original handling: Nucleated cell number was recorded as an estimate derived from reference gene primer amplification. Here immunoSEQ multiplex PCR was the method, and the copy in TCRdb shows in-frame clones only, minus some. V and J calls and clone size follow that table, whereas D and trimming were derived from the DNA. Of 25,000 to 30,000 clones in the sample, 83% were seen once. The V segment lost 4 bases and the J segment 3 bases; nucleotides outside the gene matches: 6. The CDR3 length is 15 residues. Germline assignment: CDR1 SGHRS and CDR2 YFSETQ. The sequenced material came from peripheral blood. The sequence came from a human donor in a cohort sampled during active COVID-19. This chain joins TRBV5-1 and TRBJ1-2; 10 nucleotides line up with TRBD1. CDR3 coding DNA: TGCGCCAGCAGCACGGACAGGGGGAAGGACTATGGCTACACCTTC. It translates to CASSTDRGKDYGYTF.